The present entry profiles one T cell receptor (beta chain) with its context. This clonotype was seen a few times. The antigen this receptor binds is unknown. No clone much larger than this one lies a single base away; base qualities are absent. The sample belongs to a study of early T cells in non-severe SARS-CoV-2 infection (dated by TCRdb to the early 2020s). Regarding the research as a whole: Because TCR sequencing was done on bulk RNA from unsorted whole blood, the alpha and beta chains could not be paired. Overall study results and their limits: VDJdb matching was skewed toward anti-spike CD8 responses and likely underestimated virus-specific expansions by missing private and CD4 specificities.

Set within a cohort of healthcare workers in London, UK, this nested case-control study involved weekly PCR testing of nasopharyngeal swabs along with blood sampling. Healthcare workers were enrolled in the week of the UK lockdown, from 23 to 31 March 2020, and were followed every week for up to roughly 15 weeks. CDR1 and CDR2, looked up from the germline V gene (reference sequence), are LNHDA and SQIVND. The junction shows trimming of 3 bases on V and 2 bases on J, plus 15 bases between the germline ends. There are 16 amino acids in the CDR3, from cysteine to phenylalanine inclusive. Only the CDR3 portion is preserved as DNA: 48 bases, with reading frame beginning at the first base. Library preparation used 5' RACE. Sequencing was carried out with a NextSeq 500. The TCR library protocol attached unique molecular identifiers to individual cDNA molecules to correct for sequencing error and PCR bias. Both TCR alpha and beta chains were sequenced, and tight co-correlation was observed between alpha and beta sequence abundances in each sample. Per the original workflow: Decombinator V4 was used to annotate TCR sequences for V gene, J gene and CDR3. Expanded TCRs were defined as changing significantly between any two time points under a Poisson model with p below 0.0001. TCR abundances were normalised to the total number of TCRs sequenced in each sample and reported as counts per million. TRAV1-2 paired with TRAJ12, TRAJ20 or TRAJ33 defined MAIT TCRs, while TRAV10 paired with TRAJ18 defined iNKT TCRs. VDJdb, accessed 1 November 2021, was searched for CMV, EBV and SARS-CoV-2 annotated TCRs, excluding TCRs annotated for multiple antigens. Starting from the raw public reads, TCRdb applied fastp trimming at Q25, assembled clones with MiXCR and retained in-frame beta chains. A single entry per CDR3 protein holds the most common genes and DNA from its merged rows. The V and J calls follow TCRdb's processing rather than the paper's. The sample data list about 43,000 distinct CDR3 sequences, and about a tenth of these were observed just once. The top ten constitute approximately 8.7% of the sample.

The chain uses TRBV19 and TRBJ2-3; TRBD1 might be the D gene, on 5 matching bases. Specimen: whole blood. The receptor was isolated from an adult who was a healthcare worker with PCR-confirmed SARS-CoV-2 infection or an uninfected control (not recorded which). CDR3 region: CASSISGQLVTDTQYF. The DNA is as follows: TGTGCCAGTAGTATTTCAGGGCAGCTGGTCACAGATACGCAGTATTTT.